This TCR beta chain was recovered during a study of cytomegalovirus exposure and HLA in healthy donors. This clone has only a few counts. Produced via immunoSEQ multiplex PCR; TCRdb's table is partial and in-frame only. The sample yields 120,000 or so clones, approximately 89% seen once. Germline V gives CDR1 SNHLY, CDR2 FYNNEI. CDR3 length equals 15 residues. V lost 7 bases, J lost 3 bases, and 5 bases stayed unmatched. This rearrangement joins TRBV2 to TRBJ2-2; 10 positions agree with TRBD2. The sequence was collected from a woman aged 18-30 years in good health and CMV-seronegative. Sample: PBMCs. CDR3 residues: CASIPGLAYTGELFF. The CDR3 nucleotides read TGTGCCAGCATTCCGGGACTAGCGTACACCGGGGAGCTGTTTTTT.